The clone carrying this T cell receptor (beta chain) was recorded a few times. TCRdb passed the RT-PCR reads through MiXCR, listing each CDR3 protein once. The data show about 680,000 distinct CDR3 sequences, 13% to 15% seen once. Germline CDR1 and CDR2: SQVTM and ANQGSEA. The CDR3 is 14 residues long. Trimming left V 2 bases short and J 2 bases short, with 13 bases between. The chain is built from TRBV29-1 and TRBJ2-7; D may be TRBD1 (5 bases). The receptor's source is a female donor in good health, serving as a healthy control. The source material was memory CD4+ T cells from blood. The CDR3: CSVELWGRAYEQYF. DNA of the CDR3: TGCAGCGTTGAACTTTGGGGCCGAGCCTACGAGCAGTACTTC.